This TCR beta chain was observed in a study of blood T cell repertoires in COVID-19. This CDR3 is 15 amino acids long. Trimming shortened V by 2 bases and J by 5 bases, and 15 bases separated the two germline ends. Germline V gives CDR1 WNHNN, CDR2 SYGVQD (reference sequence). Data came from immunoSEQ multiplex PCR; TCRdb stores just in-frame clones and leaves some out. The sample carries 400,000 to 500,000 clones, more than 70% recorded once. The TCR sequence derives from a young woman who had been exposed to COVID-19. The sample taken for sequencing was PBMCs or T cells enriched from blood (not recorded which). The chain uses TRBV10-1 and TRBJ1-1; D remains ambiguous. CDR3 DNA sequence: TGCGCCAGCAGTGAGAAGGTACAGCCGGGGACTGAAGCTTTCTTT. Its translation is CASSEKVQPGTEAFF.